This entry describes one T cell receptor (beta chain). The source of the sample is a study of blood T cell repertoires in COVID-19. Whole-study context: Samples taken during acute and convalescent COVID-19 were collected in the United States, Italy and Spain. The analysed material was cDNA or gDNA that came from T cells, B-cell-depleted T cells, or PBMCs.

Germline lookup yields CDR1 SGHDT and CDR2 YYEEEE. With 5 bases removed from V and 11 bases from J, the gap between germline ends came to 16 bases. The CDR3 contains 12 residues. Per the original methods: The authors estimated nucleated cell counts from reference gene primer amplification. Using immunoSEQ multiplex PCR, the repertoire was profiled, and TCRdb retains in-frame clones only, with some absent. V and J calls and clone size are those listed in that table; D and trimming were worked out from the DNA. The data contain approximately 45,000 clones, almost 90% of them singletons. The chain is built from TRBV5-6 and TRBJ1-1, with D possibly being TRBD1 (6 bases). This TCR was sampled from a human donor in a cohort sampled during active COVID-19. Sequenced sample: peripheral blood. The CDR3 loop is CASSPSGAGAFF. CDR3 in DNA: TGTGCCAGCAGTCCGTCAGGGGCGGGCGCTTTCTTT.